The clone carrying this T cell receptor beta chain has only one observation. What it binds is unknown. Being one base from a much bigger clone, this may be a read error. The data are from a study of prognosis after radiotherapy for stage I lung cancer. At the level of the study: In 3 to 5 fractions, radiotherapy was administered as SBRT with a biologically effective dose of at least 100 Gy. Overall study findings and caveats: Shannon entropy after stereotactic body radiation therapy was lower in patients who developed distant metastases.

CT and PET/CT showed node-negative disease in all patients, none of whom had received prior chemotherapy or radiotherapy or had other malignancies. The CDR3 is made up of 14 amino acids. Germline CDR1 reads SGHDT; CDR2 reads YYEEEE. Genomic DNA yielded TCR beta CDR3, amplified by two-round multiplex PCR. First-round PCR amplification was performed with primers specific to each TRBV and TRBJ gene. Universal primers were used in the second PCR round. TCRdb ran MiXCR on the multiplex PCR reads and lists one entry per CDR3 protein. Among 25,000 to 30,000 distinct CDR3 sequences listed, roughly 41% were seen once.

Sequenced material: PBMCs, taken before or after stereotactic body radiation therapy (not recorded which). The source is a donor over 45 with non-small cell lung cancer. The chain combines TRBV5-6 with TRBJ2-1, with TRBD2 matching over 8 bases. The DNA for the CDR3 is TGTGCCATCAGCTTGGGGCCCGCGGGAGGTGAGCAGTTCTTC. The encoded protein is CAISLGPAGGEQFF.